The clone carrying this TCR beta chain has just a few counts. The antigen is undetermined. This entry is derived from a study of blood T cells in healthy people across ages. Donors ranged from 6 to 90 years old and were healthy Caucasians in Russia. The study's findings and limits: Expanded clonotype shifts may have been confounded, as the donors had an unknown CMV status. Per-million-T-cell TCR beta diversity fell roughly linearly with age. Unsorted PBMCs blocked a conclusive comparison of naive and antigen-experienced cells.

Trimming cost V 4 bases and J 4 bases; bases outside gene matches: 11. Germline V gene data show CDR1 as SQVTM and CDR2 as ANQGSEA. This CDR3 region has 16 residues. Primers used in a second PCR of about 7 to 12 cycles were a sample-barcoded 5' primer and a J-beta primer mix. TCRdb passed the 5' RACE reads through MiXCR, listing each CDR3 protein once. The sample lists roughly 1.9 million distinct CDR3 sequences; about two fifths were seen once. The source of this sequence is a human donor in good health. Sequencing used blood. This rearrangement joins TRBV29-1 to TRBJ2-1; 9 nucleotides line up with TRBD2. The CDR3 loop is CSVVGSGGQSYNEQFF. Written as DNA, the CDR3 is TGCAGCGTTGTTGGTAGCGGGGGTCAATCGTACAATGAGCAGTTCTTC.